This TCR beta chain was recorded in a study of shared clonotypes between healthy human individuals. Tens of millions of PBMCs went into genomic DNA for unsorted samples. V lost 0 bases, J lost 10 bases, and 4 bases stayed unmatched. The CDR3 length is 13 residues. The germline V gene encodes CDR1 SGHTS and CDR2 YDEGEE. Assay: immunoSEQ multiplex PCR; the TCRdb copy retains only in-frame clones and omits some. The repertoire holds fewer than 600,000 clones, about four fifths seen once, with less than 15% in the top ten. The sequence derives from a middle-aged woman in good health. Some clones in this sample may be carry-over from other donors' samples. V and J are TRBV5-8 and TRBJ2-1; TRBD1 agrees at 7 bases. The specimen sequenced was PBMCs. CDR3 amino acids: CASSLDRGQEQFF. Written as DNA, the CDR3 is TGTGCCAGCAGCTTGGACAGGGGTCAGGAGCAGTTCTTC.